These T cell receptor beta chains were read from a single sample in a study of chemoradiotherapy in HPV16-positive cancers. Data came from immunoSEQ multiplex PCR; TCRdb stores just in-frame clones and leaves some out. The table shows about 2,300 clones, with about 85% occurring only once. The sequenced sample was tumor tissue, obtained from a patient who underwent chemoradiotherapy. The receptors derive from a human donor with HPV-associated anogenital cancer. CDR3s include the opening cysteine and the closing phenylalanine or tryptophan. D genes are given only for firm matches. Where a row states a size, it is once, few, many or the class of an expanded clone; other rows omit it.

D: -
J: TRBJ2-5
size: -
V: TRBV5-1
DNA: TGCGCCAGCAGCCGGGGTGGGGGAGAGACCCAGTACTTC
CDR3: CASSRGGGETQYF

D: TRBD1
J: TRBJ1-2
size: -
V: TRBV19
DNA: TGTGCCAGTAGTTCACATTCCGGGACAGGGGCCTATGGCTACACCTTC
CDR3: CASSSHSGTGAYGYTF

D: TRBD1
J: TRBJ2-2
size: -
V: TRBV11-2
DNA: TGTGCCAGCAGCTTAGTACGGGACAGAAACACCGGGGAGCTGTTTTTT
CDR3: CASSLVRDRNTGELFF

D: -
J: TRBJ2-7
size: -
V: TRBV5-4
DNA: TGTGCCAGCAGCTTAACCGGGACGGCTTCCTACGAGCAGTACTTC
CDR3: CASSLTGTASYEQYF

D: TRBD1
J: TRBJ2-7
size: -
V: TRBV13
DNA: TGTGCCAGCAGCGGGCAGGGGGCCTACGAGCAGTACTTC
CDR3: CASSGQGAYEQYF

D: TRBD2
J: TRBJ2-6
size: -
V: TRBV5-1
DNA: TGCGCCAGCTCGGGGGGATCCGGGGCCAACGTCCTGACTTTC
CDR3: CASSGGSGANVLTF

D: -
J: TRBJ1-2
size: -
V: TRBV21-1
DNA: TGTGCCAGCAGCACAGGGACGGTCTATGGCTACACCTTC
CDR3: CASSTGTVYGYTF

D: TRBD2
J: TRBJ2-1
size: -
V: TRBV5-1
DNA: TGCGCCAGCGGGCGGGAGGTCTACAATGAGCAGTTCTTC
CDR3: CASGREVYNEQFF

D: -
J: TRBJ1-4
size: -
V: TRBV19
DNA: TGTGCCAGTAGTATAGACCAAACGACCCGGCGGCTGTTTTTT
CDR3: CASSIDQTTRRLFF

D: -
J: TRBJ2-1
size: -
V: TRBV6-4
DNA: TGTGCCAGCAGTGACTCTGGCGCTGGTGAGCAGTTCTTC
CDR3: CASSDSGAGEQFF

D: -
J: TRBJ2-7
size: -
V: TRBV5-4
DNA: TGTGCCAGCAGCTTGGCAGACGCTTCCTACGAGCAGTACTTC
CDR3: CASSLADASYEQYF

D: TRBD1
J: TRBJ1-5
size: -
V: TRBV12-5
DNA: TGTGCTAGTGGCACAGGGGGTGGCCATCAGCCCCAGCATTTT
CDR3: CASGTGGGHQPQHF

D: TRBD1
J: TRBJ1-2
size: -
V: TRBV28
DNA: TGTGCCAGCAGCCCACCCTGGACAGGGATGTATGGCTACACCTTC
CDR3: CASSPPWTGMYGYTF

D: -
J: TRBJ2-3
size: -
V: TRBV5-6
DNA: TGTGCCAGCAGCTTGCGGGGAGGCCAGCGCACAGATACGCAGTATTTT
CDR3: CASSLRGGQRTDTQYF

D: -
J: TRBJ2-5
size: -
V: TRBV5-5
DNA: TGTGCCAGCAGCTTGGCAGGACAGAAAGAGACCCAGTACTTC
CDR3: CASSLAGQKETQYF

D: -
J: TRBJ2-1
size: -
V: TRBV7-2
DNA: TGTGCCAGCAGCTTACAACAGGACAATGAGCAGTTCTTC
CDR3: CASSLQQDNEQFF

D: -
J: TRBJ2-1
size: few
V: TRBV2
DNA: TGTGCCAGCAGTGAATCGGGTAGCGGCCAGGGGAACAATGAGCAGTTCTTC
CDR3: CASSESGSGQGNNEQFF

D: -
J: TRBJ2-3
size: -
V: TRBV5-4
DNA: TGTGCCAGCAGCTTGGGGGCCCTCGAGCCGAGCACAGATACGCAGTATTTT
CDR3: CASSLGALEPSTDTQYF

D: TRBD2
J: TRBJ2-1
size: -
V: TRBV14
DNA: TGTGCCAGCAGCCAGACCGCTGCGGGAGGCAATGAGCAGTTCTTC
CDR3: CASSQTAAGGNEQFF

D: -
J: TRBJ2-7
size: -
V: TRBV5-1
DNA: TGCGCCAGCAGCCAGGACAGTTCCTACGAGCAGTACTTC
CDR3: CASSQDSSYEQYF

D: TRBD1
J: TRBJ2-7
size: -
V: TRBV28
DNA: TGTGCCAGCAGCTTAGGACCCGACAGGGGCTACGAGCAGTACTTC
CDR3: CASSLGPDRGYEQYF

D: TRBD1
J: TRBJ1-1
size: -
V: TRBV5-1
DNA: TGCGCCAGCTTTACCGGGACAGGGGGCACTGAAGCTTTCTTT
CDR3: CASFTGTGGTEAFF

D: -
J: TRBJ2-5
size: -
V: TRBV5-5
DNA: TGTGCCAGCAGCTATATAGCGGAGGTGGGCCAAGAGACCCAGTACTTC
CDR3: CASSYIAEVGQETQYF

D: -
J: TRBJ1-4
size: -
V: TRBV19
DNA: TGTGCCAGTAGTAACCCTCGGGACTCCCTTTTACGTGAAAAACTGTTTTTT
CDR3: CASSNPRDSLLREKLFF

D: -
J: TRBJ1-2
size: once
V: TRBV19
DNA: TGTGCCAGTAGTTGGGCCAGCAACTATGGCTACACCTTC
CDR3: CASSWASNYGYTF

D: TRBD2
J: TRBJ2-7
size: -
V: TRBV29-1
DNA: TGCAGCGTTGAAGTTCTCAGAAGCGGGAGTATCCCCGTCGTATCCGAGCAGTACTTC
CDR3: CSVEVLRSGSIPVVSEQYF

D: TRBD2
J: TRBJ2-7
size: -
V: TRBV9
DNA: TGTGCCAGCAGCGTAGAGGCTAGCGGGAGTCTCGAGCAGTACTTC
CDR3: CASSVEASGSLEQYF

D: -
J: TRBJ2-7
size: -
V: TRBV18
DNA: TGTGCCAGCTCACCGACAGGTACAGGCCTGAGGGGAGAGCAGTACTTC
CDR3: CASSPTGTGLRGEQYF

D: TRBD1
J: TRBJ1-2
size: -
V: TRBV27
DNA: TGTGCCAGCAGTTTAAAGGGCGGACAGGGGGCTCGATATGGCTACACCTTC
CDR3: CASSLKGGQGARYGYTF

D: -
J: TRBJ2-7
size: -
V: TRBV6-1
DNA: TGTGCCAGCAGTGAAGGACTCCTCTACGAGCAGTACTTC
CDR3: CASSEGLLYEQYF

D: -
J: TRBJ1-2
size: -
V: TRBV11-2
DNA: TGTGCCAGCAGCTTAGGGGTTAACTATGGCTACACCTTC
CDR3: CASSLGVNYGYTF

D: -
J: TRBJ2-5
size: -
V: TRBV19
DNA: TGTGCCAGTAGTATCGGGACCGTGTACCAAGAGACCCAGTACTTC
CDR3: CASSIGTVYQETQYF

D: TRBD1
J: TRBJ1-1
size: -
V: TRBV5-1
DNA: TGCGCCAGCAGCCCCGGGACAGCAAACCTTGGGAACACTGAAGCTTTCTTT
CDR3: CASSPGTANLGNTEAFF

D: -
J: TRBJ1-1
size: -
V: TRBV11-2
DNA: TGTGCCAGCAGCTTCCGGGCCTGGGGAACTGAAGCTTTCTTT
CDR3: CASSFRAWGTEAFF

D: -
J: TRBJ2-6
size: -
V: TRBV21-1
DNA: TGTGCCAGCCCCGGGACAGGGGGACCGTCTGGGGCCAACGTCCTGACTTTC
CDR3: CASPGTGGPSGANVLTF

D: -
J: TRBJ2-3
size: -
V: TRBV30
DNA: TGTGCCTGGAGGGGCCGGGGATCAGATACGCAGTATTTT
CDR3: CAWRGRGSDTQYF

D: -
J: TRBJ2-7
size: -
V: TRBV4-1
DNA: TGCGCCAGCAGCCAAGATACCCGGACTCACTACTACGAGCAGTACTTC
CDR3: CASSQDTRTHYYEQYF

D: -
J: TRBJ1-1
size: -
V: TRBV7-6
DNA: TGTGCCAGCAGCTTAGTACAGGAAAATATGAACACTGAAGCTTTCTTT
CDR3: CASSLVQENMNTEAFF

D: TRBD2
J: TRBJ2-7
size: -
V: TRBV10-3
DNA: TGTGCCATCAGTGAGTCGAAGGATAGCGGGGACGAGCAGTACTTC
CDR3: CAISESKDSGDEQYF

D: -
J: TRBJ2-7
size: -
V: TRBV7-2
DNA: TGTGCCAGCAAGGACGACTCCTACGAGCAGTACTTC
CDR3: CASKDDSYEQYF

D: -
J: TRBJ2-2
size: -
V: TRBV28
DNA: TGTGCCAGCACCTTGGGGGGGCCGGCCGGGGAGCTGTTTTTT
CDR3: CASTLGGPAGELFF